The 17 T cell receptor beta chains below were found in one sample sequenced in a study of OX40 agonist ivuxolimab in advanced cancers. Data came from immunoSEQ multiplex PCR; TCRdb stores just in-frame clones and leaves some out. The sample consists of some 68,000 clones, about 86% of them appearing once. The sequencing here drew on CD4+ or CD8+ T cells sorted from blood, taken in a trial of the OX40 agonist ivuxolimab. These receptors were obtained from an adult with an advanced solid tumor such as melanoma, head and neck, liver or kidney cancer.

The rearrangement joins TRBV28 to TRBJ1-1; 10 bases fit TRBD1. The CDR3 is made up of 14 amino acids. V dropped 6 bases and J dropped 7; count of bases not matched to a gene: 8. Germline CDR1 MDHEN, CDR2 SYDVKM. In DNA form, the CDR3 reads TGTGCCAGCAGAGTGGGACAGGGGAGAGATGAAGCTTTCTTT. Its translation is CASRVGQGRDEAFF. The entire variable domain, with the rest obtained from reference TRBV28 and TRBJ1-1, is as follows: DVKVTQSSRYLVKRTGEKVFLECVQDMDHENMFWYRQDPGLGLRLIYFSYDVKMKEKGDIPEGYSVSREKKERFSLILESASTNQTSMYLCASRVGQGRDEAFFGQGTRLTVV.

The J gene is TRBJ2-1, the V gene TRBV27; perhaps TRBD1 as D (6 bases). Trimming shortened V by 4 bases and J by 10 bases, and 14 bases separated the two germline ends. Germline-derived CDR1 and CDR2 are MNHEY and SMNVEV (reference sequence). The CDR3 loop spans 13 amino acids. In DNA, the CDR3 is TGTGCCAGCAGTTCTTACCAGGGGACCGAGCAGTTCTTC. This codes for CASSSYQGTEQFF.

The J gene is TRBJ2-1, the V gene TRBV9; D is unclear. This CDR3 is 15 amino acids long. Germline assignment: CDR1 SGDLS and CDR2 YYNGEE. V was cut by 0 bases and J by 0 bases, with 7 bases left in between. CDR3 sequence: CASSVVESSYNEQFF. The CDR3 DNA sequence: TGTGCCAGCAGCGTAGTCGAGAGCTCCTACAATGAGCAGTTCTTC.

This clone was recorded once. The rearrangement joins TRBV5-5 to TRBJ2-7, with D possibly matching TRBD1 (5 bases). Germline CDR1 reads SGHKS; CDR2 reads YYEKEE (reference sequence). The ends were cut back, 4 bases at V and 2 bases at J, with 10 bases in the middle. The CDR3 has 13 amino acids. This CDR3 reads CASSLGLTYEQYF. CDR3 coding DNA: TGTGCCAGCAGCCTGGGGCTTACCTACGAGCAGTACTTC.

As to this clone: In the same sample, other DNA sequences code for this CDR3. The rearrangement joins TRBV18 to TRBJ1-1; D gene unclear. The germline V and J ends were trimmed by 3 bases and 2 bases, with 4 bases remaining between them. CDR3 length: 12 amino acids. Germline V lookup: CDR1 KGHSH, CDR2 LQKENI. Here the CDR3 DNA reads TGTGCCAGCTCACCGGGTAACACTGAAGCTTTCTTT. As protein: CASSPGNTEAFF.

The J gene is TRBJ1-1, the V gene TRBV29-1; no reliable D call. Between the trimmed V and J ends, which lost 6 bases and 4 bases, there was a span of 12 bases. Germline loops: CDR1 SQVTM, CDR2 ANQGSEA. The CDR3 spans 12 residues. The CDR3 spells CSVRPAVTEAFF. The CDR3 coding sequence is TGCAGCGTACGACCGGCGGTCACTGAAGCTTTCTTT.

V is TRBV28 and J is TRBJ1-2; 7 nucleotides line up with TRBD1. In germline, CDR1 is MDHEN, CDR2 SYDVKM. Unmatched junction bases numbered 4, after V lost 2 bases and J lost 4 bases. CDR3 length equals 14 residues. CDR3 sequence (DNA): TGTGCCAGCAGTTTAAAGTGGGACAGCTATGGCTACACCTTC. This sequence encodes CASSLKWDSYGYTF.

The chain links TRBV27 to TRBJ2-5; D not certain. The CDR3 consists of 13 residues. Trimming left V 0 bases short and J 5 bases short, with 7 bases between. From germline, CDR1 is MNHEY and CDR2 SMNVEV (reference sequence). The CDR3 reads CASSLSFRETQYF. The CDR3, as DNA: TGTGCCAGCAGTTTATCGTTCCGGGAGACCCAGTACTTC.

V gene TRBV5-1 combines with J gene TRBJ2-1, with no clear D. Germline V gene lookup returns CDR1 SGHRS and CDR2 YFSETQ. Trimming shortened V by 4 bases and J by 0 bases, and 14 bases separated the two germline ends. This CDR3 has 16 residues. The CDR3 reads CASSLGLGGSYNEQFF. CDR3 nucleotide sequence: TGCGCCAGCAGCCTCGGCCTCGGCGGCTCCTACAATGAGCAGTTCTTC. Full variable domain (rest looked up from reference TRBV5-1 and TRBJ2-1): KAGVTQTPRYLIKTRGQQVTLSCSPISGHRSVSWYQQTPGQGLQFLFEYFSETQRNKGNFPGRFSGRQFSNSRSEMNVSTLELGDSALYLCASSLGLGGSYNEQFFGPGTRLTVL.

The CDR3 sequence: CSVDGTYNEQFF. CDR3 bases: TGCAGCGTTGACGGGACTTACAATGAGCAGTTCTTC. V gene TRBV29-1 combines with J gene TRBJ2-1; a possible D gene is TRBD2 (6 bases). The germline gives CDR1 SQVTM, CDR2 ANQGSEA. Trimming pared 3 bases from V and 4 bases from J, leaving 7 bases between. This CDR3 is built from 12 residues.

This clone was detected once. The CDR3 protein is CASVETSGRNEQFF. CDR3 nucleotides: TGTGCCAGTGTTGAGACTAGCGGGAGAAATGAGCAGTTCTTC. The rearrangement links TRBV19 to TRBJ2-1, with 12 positions matching TRBD2. Trimming took 8 bases from V and 7 from J; bases not matched to a gene: 6. CDR3 length: 14 amino acids. Germline loops: CDR1 LNHDA, CDR2 SQIVND (reference sequence).

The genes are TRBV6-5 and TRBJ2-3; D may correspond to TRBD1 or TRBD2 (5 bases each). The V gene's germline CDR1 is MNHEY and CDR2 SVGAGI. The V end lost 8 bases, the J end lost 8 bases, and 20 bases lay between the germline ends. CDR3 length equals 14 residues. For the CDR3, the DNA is TGTGCCAGCTCACGGCACGGGGCCCGGGGTACGCAGTATTTT. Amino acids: CASSRHGARGTQYF.

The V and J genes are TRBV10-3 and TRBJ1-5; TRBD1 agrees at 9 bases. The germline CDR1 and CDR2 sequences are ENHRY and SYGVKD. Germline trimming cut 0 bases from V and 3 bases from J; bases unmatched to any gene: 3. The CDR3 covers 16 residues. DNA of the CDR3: TGTGCCATCAGTGAGTCCGGGACAGGGTACAATCAGCCCCAGCATTTT. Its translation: CAISESGTGYNQPQHF.

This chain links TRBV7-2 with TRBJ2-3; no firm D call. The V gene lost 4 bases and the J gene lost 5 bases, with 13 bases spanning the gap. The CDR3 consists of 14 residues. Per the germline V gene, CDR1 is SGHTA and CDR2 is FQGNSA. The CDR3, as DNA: TGTGCCAGCAGCTCCCAAATGTGGGGAGATACGCAGTATTTT. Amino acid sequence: CASSSQMWGDTQYF.

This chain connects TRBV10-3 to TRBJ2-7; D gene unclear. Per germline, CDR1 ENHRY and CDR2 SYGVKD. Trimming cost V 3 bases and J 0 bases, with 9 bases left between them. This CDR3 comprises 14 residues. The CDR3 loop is CAISESQSSYEQYF. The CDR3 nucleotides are TGTGCCATCAGTGAAAGTCAGAGCTCCTACGAGCAGTACTTC.

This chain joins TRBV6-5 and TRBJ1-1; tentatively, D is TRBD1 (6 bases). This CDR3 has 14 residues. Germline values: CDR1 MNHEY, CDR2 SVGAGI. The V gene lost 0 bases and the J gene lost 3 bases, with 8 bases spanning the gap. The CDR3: CASSYSPGDTEAFF. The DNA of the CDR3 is TGTGCCAGCAGTTACTCTCCAGGGGACACTGAAGCTTTCTTT.

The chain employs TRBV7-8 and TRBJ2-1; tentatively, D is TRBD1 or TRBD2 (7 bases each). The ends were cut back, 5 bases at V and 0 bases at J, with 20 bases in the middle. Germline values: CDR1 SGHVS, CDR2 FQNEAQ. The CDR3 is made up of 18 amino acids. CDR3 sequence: CASSPTFRGGSSYNEQFF. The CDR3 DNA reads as TGTGCCAGCAGCCCGACCTTCAGGGGGGGTAGCTCCTACAATGAGCAGTTCTTC.